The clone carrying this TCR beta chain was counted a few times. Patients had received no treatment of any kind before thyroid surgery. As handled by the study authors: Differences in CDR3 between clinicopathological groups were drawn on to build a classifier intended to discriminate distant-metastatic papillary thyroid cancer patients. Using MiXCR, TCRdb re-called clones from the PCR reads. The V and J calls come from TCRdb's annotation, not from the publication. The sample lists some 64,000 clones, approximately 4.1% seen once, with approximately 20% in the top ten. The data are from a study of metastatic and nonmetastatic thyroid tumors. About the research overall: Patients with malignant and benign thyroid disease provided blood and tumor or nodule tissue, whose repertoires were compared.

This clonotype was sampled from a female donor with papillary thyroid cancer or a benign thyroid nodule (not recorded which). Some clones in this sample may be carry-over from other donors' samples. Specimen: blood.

This CDR3 is CASSTQTGGFGEAFF. CDR3 DNA sequence: TGTGCCAGCAGTACTCAAACAGGGGGCTTCGGTGAAGCTTTCTTT. The rearrangement links TRBV6-2 or TRBV6-3 to TRBJ1-1, with TRBD1 matching 9 bases. Germline loops: CDR1 MNHEY, CDR2 SVGEGT. The V and J ends lost 5 bases and 7 bases, in that order; junction bases with no gene match: 11. The CDR3 runs to 15 residues.